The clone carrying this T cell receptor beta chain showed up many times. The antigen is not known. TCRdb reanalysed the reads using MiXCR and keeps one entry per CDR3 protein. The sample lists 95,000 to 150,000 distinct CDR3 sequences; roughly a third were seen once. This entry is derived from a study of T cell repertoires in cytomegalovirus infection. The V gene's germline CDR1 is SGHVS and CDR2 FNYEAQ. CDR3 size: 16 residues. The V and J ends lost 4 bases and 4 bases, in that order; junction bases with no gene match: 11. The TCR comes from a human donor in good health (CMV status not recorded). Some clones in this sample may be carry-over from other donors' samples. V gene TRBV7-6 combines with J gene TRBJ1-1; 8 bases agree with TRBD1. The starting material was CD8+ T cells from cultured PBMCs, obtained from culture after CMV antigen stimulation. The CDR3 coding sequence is TGTGCCAGCAGCTCCTGGACAGGGCGGGGACTCACTGAAGCTTTCTTT. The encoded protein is CASSSWTGRGLTEAFF.